Sequencing of this TCR beta chain was carried out in a study of T cell changes during pregnancy in multiple sclerosis. Here immunoSEQ multiplex PCR was the method, and the copy in TCRdb shows in-frame clones only, minus some. The sample carries some 70,000 clones, 75% to 95% recorded once. There are 15 residues in the CDR3. V was clipped by 4 bases and J by 5 bases; unmatched bases: 6. CDR1 and CDR2 (germline): SGHVS, FQNEAQ. The sequences come from CD4+ T cells from peripheral blood mononuclear cells, collected in the third trimester of pregnancy. This chain connects TRBV7-8 to TRBJ2-5; 11 nucleotides line up with TRBD2. The receptor comes from a female donor in good health, enrolled as a control in a pregnancy study. The CDR3, as DNA: TGTGCCAGCAGCTCGGTAGCGGGGGGGCCCGAGACCCAGTACTTC. This gives the protein CASSSVAGGPETQYF.